This T cell receptor (beta chain) was retrieved from a study of vaccination and CD4 T cells after COVID-19. Overall study context: As control conditions, cultures were given either a CEFX pool serving as positive control, an HIV-1 Nef pool, or no peptide at all.

Treatment specified: approximately 9-day PBMC culture with coronavirus spike peptide pools or control peptides (ViraFEST assay). Peptide-pool expansion of antigen-specific T cells preceded TCR sequencing in ViraFEST. Before and after vaccination, nucleocapsid antibodies were negative, indicating that healthy vaccine recipients had no prior SARS-CoV-2 infection. CDR3 length: 14 residues. Germline CDR1 is MNHNS and CDR2 is SASEGT. V was pared by 6 bases and J by 5 bases, with 14 bases between. A remark on this clonotype: Its antigen is not known.

With the Oncomine TCR Beta short-read assay, DNA from cultured CD4+ T cells was sequenced. TCRdb re-called the PCR reads with MiXCR, one entry per CDR3 protein. This sample has about 29,000 distinct CDR3 sequences, with around 60% found just once. The clonotype originates from a human donor who received a COVID-19 vaccine. The gene calls are TRBV6-1 and TRBJ2-1; the D is unclear. The sample in question was CD4+ T cells from blood, cultured in vitro, obtained after SARS-CoV-2 vaccination. Written as DNA, the CDR3 is TGTGCCAGCAGCCCCACCCGGACCCACAATGAGCAGTTCTTC. This encodes CASSPTRTHNEQFF.